The 4 T cell receptor beta chains reported below all come from one sample, sequenced in a study of neurological immune-mediated disorders. TCRdb reprocessed the 5' RACE reads with MiXCR, giving one entry per CDR3 protein. The sample includes about 38,000 distinct CDR3 sequences, around 5% of them seen just once. The sample taken for sequencing was CD4+ T cells from blood. Receptors originate from a man between 18 and 29 years old in good health.

At least ten counts were recorded for this clonotype. The V gene is TRBV20-1, the J gene TRBJ1-2, with D perhaps TRBD1 (6 bases). V was clipped by 6 bases and J by 4 bases, with 15 bases between them. Germline values: CDR1 DFQATT, CDR2 SNEGSKA (reference sequence). The CDR3 contains 13 residues. The CDR3 here is CSAQNRASYGYTF. The CDR3 DNA reads TGCAGTGCCCAGAACAGGGCCTCCTATGGCTACACCTTC.

This clonotype was recorded many times. The rearrangement uses TRBV6-5 and TRBJ2-7, with D perhaps assigned TRBD1 or TRBD2 (6 bases each). Trimming took 3 bases from V and 4 from J, leaving 16 bases between them. Germline V gene data show CDR1 as MNHEY and CDR2 as SVGAGI. This CDR3 region has 15 residues. CDR3 DNA sequence: TGTGCCAGCAGTTATAAGGGGGGTTCTGGTTACGAGCAGTACTTC. It specifies CASSYKGGSGYEQYF.

This clonotype was picked up many times. The rearrangement uses TRBV3-1 and TRBJ2-7, with a tentative D call TRBD2 (5 bases). The germline V and J ends were trimmed by 3 bases and 7 bases, with 10 bases remaining between them. The CDR3 spans 12 residues. Germline V gene sequence: CDR1 LGHDT, CDR2 YNNKEL (reference sequence). CDR3 sequence: CASSQRTREQYF. CDR3 nucleotides: TGTGCCAGCAGCCAGCGGACTCGGGAGCAGTACTTC.

The V call is TRBV2, the J call TRBJ1-5; weak D call: TRBD1 (5 bases). Germline V CDR1 and CDR2: SNHLY, FYNNEI. The CDR3 loop spans 13 amino acids. Trimming left V 8 bases short and J 3 bases short, with 11 bases between. CDR3 DNA: TGTGCCAGCGGGGCAGGCGCCAATCAGCCCCAGCATTTT. As protein: CASGAGANQPQHF.